One and the same sample provided the 6 T cell receptor beta chains below, sequenced in a study of T cell repertoires and HLA-DP antigens. For these TCRs, the target antigens are not known. Profiling relied on immunoSEQ multiplex PCR, and the TCRdb table lists in-frame clones only, not all of them. The sample includes about 89,000 clones, approximately 86% of them seen just once. The sample consisted of CD4+ T cells from PBMCs. The receptors here all came from a man aged 50-60 years in good health and CMV-seronegative.

The chain links TRBV19 to TRBJ1-5, with a possible D match to TRBD1 (6 bases). The CDR3 length is 14 residues. V lost 3 bases to trimming and J lost 1 base, with 7 bases between them. The V gene's germline CDR1 is LNHDA and CDR2 SQIVND (reference sequence). CDR3 loop: CASSMDSSNQPQHF. The CDR3 DNA is TGTGCCAGTAGTATGGACAGCAGCAATCAGCCCCAGCATTTT.

Details on this clone: Distinct nucleotide sequences in the sample also encode this CDR3. The rearrangement links TRBV5-1 to TRBJ2-7; unclear D gene. The germline V gene has CDR1 SGHRS and CDR2 YFSETQ. Between the trimmed V and J ends, which lost 2 bases and 6 bases, there was a span of 12 bases. CDR3 size: 13 residues. The CDR3 spells CASSLELAVEQYF. DNA of the CDR3: TGCGCCAGCAGCTTAGAACTGGCTGTCGAGCAGTACTTC.

The chain couples TRBV12-2 to TRBJ2-7; the table gives TRBD1 as D, unverified against the DNA. TRBV12-2 is deemed a pseudogene. The length of the CDR3 is 13 residues. CDR3 sequence: CASRRDSPREQYF. As DNA, the CDR3 is TGTGCAAGTCGTCGGGACAGCCCACGCGAGCAGTACTTC.

V gene TRBV7-2 combines with J gene TRBJ1-1; D remains ambiguous. V gave up 1 base and J gave up 8 bases, with 8 bases separating them. The CDR3 extends over 12 amino acids. Germline CDR1 reads SGHTA; CDR2 reads FQGNSA. CDR3 amino acids: CASSLGLTEAFF. Written as DNA, the CDR3 is TGTGCCAGCAGCTTAGGACTGACCGAAGCTTTCTTT.

The chain couples TRBV4-3 to TRBJ1-2; weak D call: TRBD1 (6 bases). This CDR3 has 15 amino acids. With 0 bases removed from V and 3 bases from J, the gap between germline ends came to 11 bases. Germline-derived CDR1 and CDR2 are LGHNA and YSLEER. CDR3 region: CASSQDRGGDYGYTF. The CDR3 bases are TGCGCCAGCAGCCAAGACCGGGGGGGCGACTATGGCTACACCTTC.

The gene calls are TRBV7-2 and TRBJ2-7; D might be TRBD1 (6 bases). The germline V and J ends were trimmed by 4 bases and 5 bases, with 15 bases remaining between them. Germline lookup yields CDR1 SGHTA and CDR2 FQGNSA. CDR3 size: 14 residues. CDR3 sequence: CASSYGRGRNEQYF. DNA for the CDR3: TGTGCCAGCAGCTATGGCAGGGGTAGAAACGAGCAGTACTTC.